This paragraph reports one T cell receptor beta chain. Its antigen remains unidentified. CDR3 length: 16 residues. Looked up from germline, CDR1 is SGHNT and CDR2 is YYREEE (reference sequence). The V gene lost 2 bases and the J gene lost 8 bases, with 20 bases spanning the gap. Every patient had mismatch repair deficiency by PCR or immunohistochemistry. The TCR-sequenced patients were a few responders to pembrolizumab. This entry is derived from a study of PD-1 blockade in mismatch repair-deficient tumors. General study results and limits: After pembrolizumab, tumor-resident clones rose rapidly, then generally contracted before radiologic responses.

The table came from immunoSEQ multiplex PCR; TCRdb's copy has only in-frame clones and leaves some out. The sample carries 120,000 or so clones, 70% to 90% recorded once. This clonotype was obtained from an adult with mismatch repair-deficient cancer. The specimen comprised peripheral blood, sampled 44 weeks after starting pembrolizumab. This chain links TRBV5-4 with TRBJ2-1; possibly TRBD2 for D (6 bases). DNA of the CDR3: TGTGCCAGCAGCTTAATCGTTCTTGCGGGGCAAGATGAGCAGTTCTTC. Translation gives CASSLIVLAGQDEQFF.